This T cell receptor beta chain emerged from a study of Ad26.COV2.S vaccination and SARS-CoV-2 variants. As for the study in general: Donor had been placed in the Ad26.COV2.S arm of the COV1001 trial.

Sequencing was performed with immunoSEQ multiplex PCR; in TCRdb, only in-frame clones are kept and a portion is missing. The data contain fewer than 400,000 clones, 75% to 90% of them singletons. As for treatment: around 19 received Ad26.COV2.S at low or high dose, single or two shots; 5 received placebo; per-sample allocation not given. Day 63 following the first vaccine or placebo injection was when the samples were taken. Expression of Wuhan-strain SARS-CoV-2 spike came from the Ad26 vector that formed the vaccine. The TCR comes from a person aged 18 to 65 who received the Ad26.COV2.S COVID-19 vaccine or a placebo. The sequences come from peripheral blood, collected in a trial of Ad26.COV2.S vaccine versus placebo.

CDR3 protein: CASRDTGAYEQYF. The DNA of the CDR3 is TGTGCCAGCCGCGACACAGGGGCCTACGAGCAGTACTTC. The V call is TRBV5-6, the J call TRBJ2-7; 7 bases line up with TRBD1. Germline V gene sequence: CDR1 SGHDT, CDR2 YYEEEE. Unmatched junction bases numbered 6, after V lost 7 bases and J lost 2 bases. The CDR3 spans 13 residues.